The 8 T cell receptor beta chains given below trace back to one sample, sequenced in a study of CD8+CD57+ T cells in acquired aplastic anemia. According to the study, genomic DNA was the template for TCR beta VDJ and CDR3 profiling. TCRdb independently ran MiXCR on the reads; one entry per CDR3 protein. The sample yields under 350,000 distinct CDR3 sequences, 55% to 60% seen once. Sequencing input: sorted CD4+, CD8+, or CD8+CD57+ T cells (not recorded which) from PBMCs. The receptors were gathered from a human donor with severe aplastic anemia or a healthy control (not recorded which).

The chain uses TRBV20-1 and TRBJ2-5; D not resolved. V lost 2 bases and J lost 4, with 14 bases in between. Germline CDR1 and CDR2: DFQATT and SNEGSKA (reference sequence). CDR3 length: 14 amino acids. The CDR3, as DNA: TGCAGTGCTAGATTACCACAAGGAGCAGAGACCCAGTACTTC. Translated, it gives CSARLPQGAETQYF.

V gene TRBV2 combines with J gene TRBJ2-5, with D maybe TRBD1 (6 bases). Trimming shortened V by 5 bases and J by 5 bases, and 15 bases separated the two germline ends. Germline assignment: CDR1 SNHLY and CDR2 FYNNEI. The CDR3 totals 14 residues. Here the CDR3 DNA reads TGTGCCAGCAGTAGAACAGGGACGGCGGAGACCCAGTACTTC. Its translation is CASSRTGTAETQYF.

This chain uses TRBV20-1 with TRBJ1-6; TRBD1 aligns across 9 bases. The CDR3 is 13 residues long. V gave up 6 bases and J gave up 9 bases; unmatched junction bases: 6. Per the germline V gene, CDR1 is DFQATT and CDR2 is SNEGSKA (reference sequence). The CDR3 is CSAEGQGSSPLHF. CDR3 DNA: TGCAGTGCGGAGGGACAGGGAAGTTCACCCCTCCACTTT.

The J gene is TRBJ1-6, the V gene TRBV29-1; D perhaps matches TRBD1 (6 bases). This CDR3 contains 13 residues. Germline lookup yields CDR1 SQVTM and CDR2 ANQGSEA. The V end lost 4 bases, the J end lost 8 bases, and 12 bases lay between the germline ends. The DNA for the CDR3 is TGCAGCGTTGGCCAGGGGCTGGATTCACCCCTCCACTTT. It specifies CSVGQGLDSPLHF.

The rearrangement uses TRBV2 and TRBJ2-1; the match to TRBD2 covers 9 bases. The trim removed 6 bases at V and 4 bases at J, leaving 4 bases unmatched. The germline V gene has CDR1 SNHLY and CDR2 FYNNEI. CDR3 length: 14 amino acids. As DNA, the CDR3 is TGTGCCAGCAGACAGCGGGGGGCGTACAATGAGCAGTTCTTC. This gives the protein CASRQRGAYNEQFF.

Notes on this clonotype: The junction departs from the called germline gene at one end, perhaps through a read error. The chain is built from TRBV20-1 and TRBJ2-7; no reliable D call. Looked up from germline, CDR1 is DFQATT and CDR2 is SNEGSKA (reference sequence). CDR3 size: 13 residues. The CDR3 DNA sequence: TGCGGTGCAAGACTCACCGGACGGTACGAGCAGTACTTC. This encodes CGARLTGRYEQYF.

The rearrangement uses TRBV10-3 and TRBJ2-3, with D possibly being TRBD2 (6 bases). The CDR3 contains 15 residues. Trimming removed 10 bases at V and 6 bases at J, with 23 bases between. The V gene's germline CDR1 is ENHRY and CDR2 SYGVKD. In DNA form, the CDR3 reads TGTGCCAGCCGGAGGGGAACAGGAACGGCGGATACGCAGTATTTT. It yields the protein CASRRGTGTADTQYF.

The genes are TRBV19 and TRBJ2-7; D is uncertain. Trimming stripped 6 bases from V and 2 bases from J, with 17 bases between. The V gene's germline CDR1 is LNHDA and CDR2 SQIVND (reference sequence). The CDR3 is 15 amino acids. The chain's CDR3 is CASSLIYDGAYEQYF. The DNA of the CDR3 is TGTGCCAGTAGCCTTATCTACGACGGTGCCTACGAGCAGTACTTC.